Listed here is a single TCR beta chain. The trim removed 3 bases at V and 2 bases at J, leaving 16 bases unmatched. CDR1 is DFQATT and CDR2 is SNEGSKA in the germline V gene (reference sequence). CDR3 size: 18 residues. This record belongs to a study of blood T cell repertoires in COVID-19. This table comes from immunoSEQ multiplex PCR, and its TCRdb copy is limited to in-frame clones, with some not included. The sample carries about 230,000 clones, under 90% recorded once. The sequenced sample was peripheral blood. The sequence was collected from a man aged 45-60 years with COVID-19, enrolled during active disease. The rearrangement joins TRBV20-1 to TRBJ2-1; 7 bases fit TRBD2. CDR3 coding DNA: TGCAGTGCTAGTCCTAGCGGAAAAGATTTAAGAACCTACAATGAGCAGTTCTTC. Translation: CSASPSGKDLRTYNEQFF.